These T cell receptor beta chains were read from a single sample in a study of T-cell reconstitution after alpha-beta-depleted transplantation in children. TCRdb fed the PCR reads into MiXCR, producing one record per CDR3 protein. The sample shows about 640,000 distinct CDR3 sequences, over 10% of them seen only once. The sample was PBMCs, mostly from graft donor cells, taken 360 days after TCRalphabeta/CD19-depleted stem cell transplant. All receptors come from a male patient under 18 who had a stem cell transplant for acute myeloid leukemia, so the T cells may come from the graft donor. Each CDR3 is given with its conserved first and last residue. A D gene is named only where the DNA matches it firmly. Expanded clones are given a class, and other clones once, few, many or no size at all.

cdr3_nt | cdr3_aa | d_call | clone_size | j_call | v_call
TGTGCCAGCAGCTTAGCCGGGACCCCCTCGGGGTCGCAGTATTTT | CASSLAGTPSGSQYF | - | few | TRBJ2-3 | TRBV7-2
TGTGCCACCAGTGACCGAGGACAGGGGTACTACAATGAGCAGTTCTTC | CATSDRGQGYYNEQFF | TRBD1 | many | TRBJ2-1 | TRBV24-1
TGCGCCAGCAGCTTGAGGGGACTAGCGGTGGCCGGGGAGCTGTTTTTT | CASSLRGLAVAGELFF | TRBD2 | many | TRBJ2-2 | TRBV5-1
TGTGCCAGCAGCTTCTTGGCTAGCACAGATACGCAGTATTTT | CASSFLASTDTQYF | - | many | TRBJ2-3 | TRBV7-3
TGTGCCACCAGCAGTTGGTCTAGCGGGAGCCCAGAGACCCAGTACTTC | CATSSWSSGSPETQYF | TRBD2 | - | TRBJ2-5 | TRBV15
TGTGCCAGCAGCTTACGGGTAGGAGGACAGGGGGGACCTGGGGCCAACGTCCTGACTTTC | CASSLRVGGQGGPGANVLTF | TRBD1 | few | TRBJ2-6 | TRBV11-2
TGTGCCAGCAGTGAGGGACCTCTCGAGCAGTACTTC | CASSEGPLEQYF | - | many | TRBJ2-7 | TRBV2
TGCAGTGCTAGAGATTGGGTACGGCCCAATGAGCAGTTCTTC | CSARDWVRPNEQFF | - | few | TRBJ2-1 | TRBV20-1
TGCAGTGCTAGAGTAGCCCTTGGACAGGGATTAATACAAGAGACCCAGTACTTC | CSARVALGQGLIQETQYF | TRBD1 | - | TRBJ2-5 | TRBV20-1
TGTGCCAGCAGCGTAGCTGTCGGGAGTACAACCGGGGAGCTGTTTTTT | CASSVAVGSTTGELFF | - | few | TRBJ2-2 | TRBV9
TGTGCCAGCAGCCCAAGGTGGGGGCACACGGTAGCTTTCTTT | CASSPRWGHTVAFF | - | - | TRBJ1-1 | TRBV7-8
TGCAGTGCTTTTAGCGGGAGGGGTGAGACCCAGTACTTC | CSAFSGRGETQYF | TRBD2 | - | TRBJ2-5 | TRBV20-1
TGCAGTGCCTCACCAGGAGTAGATACGCAGTATTTT | CSASPGVDTQYF | - | few | TRBJ2-3 | TRBV20-1
TGCGCCAGCAGCCAAGATAGGGCTACCTACGTGCAGTACTTC | CASSQDRATYVQYF | - | many | TRBJ2-7 | TRBV4-3
TGCAGCGTCCAGGATAGCGGGAGTTCCTACAATGAGCAGTTCTTC | CSVQDSGSSYNEQFF | TRBD2 | - | TRBJ2-1 | TRBV29-1
TGCAGTGCCTGGACAGGGGTCACCTACGAGCAGTACTTC | CSAWTGVTYEQYF | TRBD1 | - | TRBJ2-7 | TRBV20-1
TGCAGCGTTGAGGGCATCCAGCGTGGAGGCAATGAGCAGTTCTTC | CSVEGIQRGGNEQFF | - | few | TRBJ2-1 | TRBV29-1
TGCAGTGGACAGGGGATCGAAAAACTGTTTTTT | CSGQGIEKLFF | TRBD1 | - | TRBJ1-4 | TRBV20-1
TGCAGTGCTAGAGATTCGGGACAGGGAGGGCAAGAGACCCAGTACTTC | CSARDSGQGGQETQYF | TRBD1 | many | TRBJ2-5 | TRBV20-1
TGTGCCAGCAGCTTCCACGGGACAGGAGCGGCGGATACGCAGTATTTT | CASSFHGTGAADTQYF | TRBD1 | many | TRBJ2-3 | TRBV7-6
TGTGCCAGCAGGGGGCTCGGGGCAGCTACCTACGAGCAGTACTTC | CASRGLGAATYEQYF | - | many | TRBJ2-7 | TRBV27
TGTGCCATCAAAGGAGGGGGCTATGGCTACACCTTC | CAIKGGGYGYTF | - | few | TRBJ1-2 | TRBV7-9
TGTGCCAGTAGTATAAGGGGCGGATTCCATGCCTACGAGCAGTACTTC | CASSIRGGFHAYEQYF | - | few | TRBJ2-7 | TRBV19
TGCAGTGCTAGAGATGGAGGCCGCACAGATACGCAGTATTTT | CSARDGGRTDTQYF | - | many | TRBJ2-3 | TRBV20-1
TGCAGCGTTGAAGTTGGGCAGCTCTACGAGCAGTACTTC | CSVEVGQLYEQYF | - | few | TRBJ2-7 | TRBV29-1
TGTGCCAGCAGCTTGCCGACAGGGACCGGGGAGCTGTTTTTT | CASSLPTGTGELFF | TRBD1 | few | TRBJ2-2 | TRBV5-5
TGCGCCAGCAGCCACCGGCGGGGGGGTCCCTACGAGCAGTACTTC | CASSHRRGGPYEQYF | TRBD2 | few | TRBJ2-7 | TRBV4-3
TGTGCCAGCAGCTTCCCGGCTAGTCACGTATACGAGCAGTACTTC | CASSFPASHVYEQYF | - | few | TRBJ2-7 | TRBV7-2
TGTGCCAGCAGTATCGGGACAGGGGCCTACGAGCAGTACTTC | CASSIGTGAYEQYF | TRBD1 | many | TRBJ2-7 | TRBV28
TGCGCCAGCAGCAAGGCGGGGGGAATTCAGCCCCAGCATTTT | CASSKAGGIQPQHF | - | few | TRBJ1-5 | TRBV5-1
TGTGCCAGCAGTTCGATAGCGGGAGGGCCGCACACCGGGGAGCTGTTTTTT | CASSSIAGGPHTGELFF | TRBD2 | - | TRBJ2-2 | TRBV12-3/TRBV12-4
TGCAGTGCTAGAGATCCTCGGGGGTTTGAAAAACTGTTTTTT | CSARDPRGFEKLFF | - | - | TRBJ1-4 | TRBV20-1
TGTGCCAGCAGCCCTGGGGGGATGAGGGCCTACAATGAGCAGTTCTTC | CASSPGGMRAYNEQFF | - | few | TRBJ2-1 | TRBV21-1
TGTGCCATCAGTGAGTCTGGAGGGGAAAACACTGAAGCTTTCTTT | CAISESGGENTEAFF | - | - | TRBJ1-1 | TRBV10-3
TGTGCCAGCAGTGGCGGGTTGACTACCTACGAGCAGTACTTC | CASSGGLTTYEQYF | - | few | TRBJ2-7 | TRBV2
TGTGCCAGCAGTTTATTGATTACGAGGAGTATCAACAATGAGCAGTTCTTC | CASSLLITRSINNEQFF | - | - | TRBJ2-1 | TRBV28
TGTGCCAGCACCTTGGGCCCTAGTAACTATGGCTACACCTTC | CASTLGPSNYGYTF | - | - | TRBJ1-2 | TRBV28
TGTGCCAGCAGCTTACGGCTACTAGCGGGAGGATGGACAGATACGCAGTATTTT | CASSLRLLAGGWTDTQYF | TRBD2 | - | TRBJ2-3 | TRBV7-2
TGTGCCACCAGCAGAGATCCGCATGCTAGCGGGAGGGTAGGTGGCGAGCAGTACTTC | CATSRDPHASGRVGGEQYF | TRBD2 | few | TRBJ2-7 | TRBV15
TGTGCCAGCAGGAAACAGGGACTTCGGCACGAGCAGTACTTC | CASRKQGLRHEQYF | - | few | TRBJ2-7 | TRBV7-2